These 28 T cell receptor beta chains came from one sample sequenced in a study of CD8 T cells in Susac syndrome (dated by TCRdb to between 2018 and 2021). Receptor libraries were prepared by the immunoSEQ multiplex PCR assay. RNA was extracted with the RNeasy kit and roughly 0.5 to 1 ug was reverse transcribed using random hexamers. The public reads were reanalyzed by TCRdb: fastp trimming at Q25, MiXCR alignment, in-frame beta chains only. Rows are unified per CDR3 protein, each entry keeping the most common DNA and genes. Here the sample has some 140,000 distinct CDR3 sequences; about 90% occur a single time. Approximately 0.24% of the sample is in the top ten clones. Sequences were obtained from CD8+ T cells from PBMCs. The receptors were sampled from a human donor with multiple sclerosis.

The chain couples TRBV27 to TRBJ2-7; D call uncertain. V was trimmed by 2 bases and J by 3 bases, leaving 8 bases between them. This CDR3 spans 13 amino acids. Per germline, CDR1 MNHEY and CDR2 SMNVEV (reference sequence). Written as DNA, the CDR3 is TGTGCCAGCAGTTTAGGCACCAACTACGAGCAGTACTTC. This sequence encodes CASSLGTNYEQYF.

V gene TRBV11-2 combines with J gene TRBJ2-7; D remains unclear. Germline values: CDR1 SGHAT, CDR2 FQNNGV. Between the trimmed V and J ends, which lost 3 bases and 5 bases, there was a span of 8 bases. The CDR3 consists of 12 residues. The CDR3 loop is CASSFLGNEQYF. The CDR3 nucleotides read TGTGCCAGCAGCTTTCTTGGCAACGAGCAGTACTTC.

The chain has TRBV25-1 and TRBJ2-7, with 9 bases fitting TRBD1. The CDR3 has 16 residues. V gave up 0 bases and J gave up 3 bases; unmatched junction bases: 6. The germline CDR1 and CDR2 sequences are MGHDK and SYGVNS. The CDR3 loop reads CASSEYLGTGFYEQYF. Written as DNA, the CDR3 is TGTGCCAGCAGTGAATACTTAGGGACAGGGTTCTACGAGCAGTACTTC.

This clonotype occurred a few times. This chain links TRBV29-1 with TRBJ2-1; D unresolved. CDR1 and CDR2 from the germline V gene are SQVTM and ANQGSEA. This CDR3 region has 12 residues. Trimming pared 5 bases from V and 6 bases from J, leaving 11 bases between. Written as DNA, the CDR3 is TGCAGCGTTTCGCCGATCACCAATGAGCAGTTCTTC. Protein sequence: CSVSPITNEQFF.

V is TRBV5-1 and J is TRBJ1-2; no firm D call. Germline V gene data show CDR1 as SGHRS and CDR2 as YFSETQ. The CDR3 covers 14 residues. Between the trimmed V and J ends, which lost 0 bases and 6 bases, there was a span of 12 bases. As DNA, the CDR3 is TGCGCCAGCAGCTTGGACACATGGCATGATGGCTACACCTTC. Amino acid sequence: CASSLDTWHDGYTF.

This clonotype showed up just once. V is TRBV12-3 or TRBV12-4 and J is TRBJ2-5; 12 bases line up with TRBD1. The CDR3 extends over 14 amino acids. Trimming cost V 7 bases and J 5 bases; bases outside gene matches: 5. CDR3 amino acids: CASMRDRGLETQYF. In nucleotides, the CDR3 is TGTGCCAGCATGCGGGACAGGGGGCTCGAGACCCAGTACTTC.

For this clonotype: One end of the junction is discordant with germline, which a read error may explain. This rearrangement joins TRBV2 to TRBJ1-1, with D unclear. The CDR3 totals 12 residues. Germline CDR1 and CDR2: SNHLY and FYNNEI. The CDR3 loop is CACRLGGTEAFF. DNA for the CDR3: TGTGCCTGCAGGCTGGGCGGCACTGAAGCTTTCTTT.

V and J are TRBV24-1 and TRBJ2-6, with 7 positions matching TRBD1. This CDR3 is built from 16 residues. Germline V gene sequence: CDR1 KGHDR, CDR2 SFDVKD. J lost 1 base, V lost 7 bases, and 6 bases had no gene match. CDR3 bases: TGTGCCACCAGCACAGGGGTGGAATCTGGGGCCAACGTCCTGACTTTC. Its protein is CATSTGVESGANVLTF.

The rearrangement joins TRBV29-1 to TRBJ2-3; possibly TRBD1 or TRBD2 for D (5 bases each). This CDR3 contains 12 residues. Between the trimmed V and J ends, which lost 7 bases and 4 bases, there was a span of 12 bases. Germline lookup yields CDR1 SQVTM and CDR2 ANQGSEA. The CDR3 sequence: CSADRGADTQYF. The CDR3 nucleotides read TGCAGCGCTGATAGGGGAGCAGATACGCAGTATTTT.

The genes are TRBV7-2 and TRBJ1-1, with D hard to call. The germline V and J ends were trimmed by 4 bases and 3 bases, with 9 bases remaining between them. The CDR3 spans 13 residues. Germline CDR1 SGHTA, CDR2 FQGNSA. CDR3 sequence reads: CASSSGGYTEAFF. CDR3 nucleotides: TGTGCCAGCAGCTCCGGAGGGTACACTGAAGCTTTCTTT.

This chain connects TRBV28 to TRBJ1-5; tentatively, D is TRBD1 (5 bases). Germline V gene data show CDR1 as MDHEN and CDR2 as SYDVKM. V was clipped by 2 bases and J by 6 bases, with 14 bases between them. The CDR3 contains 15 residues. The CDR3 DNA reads TGTGCCAGCAGTTTAAGGGGAAAGATGAGTCAGCCCCAGCATTTT. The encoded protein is CASSLRGKMSQPQHF.

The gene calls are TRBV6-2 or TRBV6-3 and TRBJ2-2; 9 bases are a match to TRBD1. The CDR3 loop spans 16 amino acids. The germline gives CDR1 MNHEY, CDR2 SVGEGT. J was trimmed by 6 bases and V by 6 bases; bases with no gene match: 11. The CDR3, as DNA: TGTGCCAGCAGCCAAACCGGGACAGGGCTTCCCGGGGAGCTGTTTTTT. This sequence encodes CASSQTGTGLPGELFF.

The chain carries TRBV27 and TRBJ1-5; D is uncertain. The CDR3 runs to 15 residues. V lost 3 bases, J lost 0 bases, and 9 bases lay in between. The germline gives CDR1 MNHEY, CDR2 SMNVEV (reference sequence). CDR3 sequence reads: CASSLNPYSNQPQHF. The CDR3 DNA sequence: TGTGCCAGCAGTTTGAACCCTTATAGCAATCAGCCCCAGCATTTT.

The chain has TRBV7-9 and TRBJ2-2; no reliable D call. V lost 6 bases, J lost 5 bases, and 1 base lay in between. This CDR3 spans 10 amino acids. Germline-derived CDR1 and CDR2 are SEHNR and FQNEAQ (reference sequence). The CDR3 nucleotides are TGTGCCAGCAGAACCGGGGAGCTGTTTTTT. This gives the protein CASRTGELFF.

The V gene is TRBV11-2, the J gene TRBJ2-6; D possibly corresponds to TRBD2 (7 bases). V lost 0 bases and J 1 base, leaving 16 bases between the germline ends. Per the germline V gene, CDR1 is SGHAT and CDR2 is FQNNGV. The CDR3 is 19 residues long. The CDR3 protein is CASSLDGGGLPSGANVLTF. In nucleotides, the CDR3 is TGTGCCAGCAGCTTAGATGGGGGGGGGCTCCCTTCTGGGGCCAACGTCCTGACTTTC.

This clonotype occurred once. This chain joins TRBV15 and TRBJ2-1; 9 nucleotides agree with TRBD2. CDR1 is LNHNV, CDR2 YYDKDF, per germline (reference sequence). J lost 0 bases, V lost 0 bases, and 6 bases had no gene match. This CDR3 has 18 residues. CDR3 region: CATSRDGAGGGSYNEQFF. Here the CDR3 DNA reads TGTGCCACCAGCAGAGATGGAGCGGGAGGAGGCTCCTACAATGAGCAGTTCTTC.

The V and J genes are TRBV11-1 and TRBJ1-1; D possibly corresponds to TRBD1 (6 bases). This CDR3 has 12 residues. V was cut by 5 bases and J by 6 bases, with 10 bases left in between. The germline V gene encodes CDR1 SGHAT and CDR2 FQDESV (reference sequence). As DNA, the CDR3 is TGTGCCAGCAGCGCAGGGACACCTGAAGCTTTCTTT. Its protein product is CASSAGTPEAFF.

The DNA of the CDR3 is TGTGCCAGTAGTATCCCCCACAGCTCCTACAATGAGCAGTTCTTC. This codes for CASSIPHSSYNEQFF. The chain is built from TRBV19 and TRBJ2-1; the D is unclear. The CDR3 is made up of 15 amino acids. V lost 3 bases, J lost 0 bases, and 9 bases lay in between. Per germline, CDR1 LNHDA and CDR2 SQIVND (reference sequence).

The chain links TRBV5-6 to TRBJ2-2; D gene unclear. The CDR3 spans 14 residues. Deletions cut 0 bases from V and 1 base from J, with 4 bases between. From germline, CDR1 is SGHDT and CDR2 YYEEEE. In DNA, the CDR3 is TGTGCCAGCAGCTTGGTTCAGAACACCGGGGAGCTGTTTTTT. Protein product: CASSLVQNTGELFF.

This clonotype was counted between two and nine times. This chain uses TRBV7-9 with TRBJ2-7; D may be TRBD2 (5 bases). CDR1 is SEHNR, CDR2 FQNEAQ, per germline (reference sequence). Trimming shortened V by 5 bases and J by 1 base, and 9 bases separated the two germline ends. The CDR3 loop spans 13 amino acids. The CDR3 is CASSLPGSYEQYF. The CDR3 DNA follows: TGTGCCAGCAGCCTACCGGGATCCTACGAGCAGTACTTC.

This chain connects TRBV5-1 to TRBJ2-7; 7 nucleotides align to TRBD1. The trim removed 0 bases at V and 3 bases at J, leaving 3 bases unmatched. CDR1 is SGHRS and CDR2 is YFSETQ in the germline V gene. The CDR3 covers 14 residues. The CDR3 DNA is TGCGCCAGCAGCTTGGCGAGACAGGGCTACGAGCAGTACTTC. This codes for CASSLARQGYEQYF.

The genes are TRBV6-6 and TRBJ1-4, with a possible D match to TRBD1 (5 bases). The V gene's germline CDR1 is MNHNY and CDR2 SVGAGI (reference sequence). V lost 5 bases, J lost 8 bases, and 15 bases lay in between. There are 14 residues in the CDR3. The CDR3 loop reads CASSVGAPGEKLFF. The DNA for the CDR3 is TGTGCCAGCAGTGTCGGGGCGCCTGGGGAAAAACTGTTTTTT.

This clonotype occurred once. In DNA, the CDR3 is TGTGCCAGCAGCCCCGACAGGCTCACTGAAGCTTTCTTT. It translates to CASSPDRLTEAFF. This chain joins TRBV3-1 and TRBJ1-1; weak D call: TRBD1 (6 bases). Germline V gene sequence: CDR1 LGHDT, CDR2 YNNKEL (reference sequence). CDR3 length: 13 amino acids. Trimming stripped 4 bases from V and 4 bases from J, with 10 bases between. Based on the CDR3 plus reference TRBV3-1 and TRBJ1-1, the full variable domain is DTAVSQTPKYLVTQMGNDKSIKCEQNLGHDTMYWYKQDSKKFLKIMFSYNNKELIINETVPNRFSPKSPDKAHLNLHINSLELGDSAVYFCASSPDRLTEAFFGQGTRLTVV.

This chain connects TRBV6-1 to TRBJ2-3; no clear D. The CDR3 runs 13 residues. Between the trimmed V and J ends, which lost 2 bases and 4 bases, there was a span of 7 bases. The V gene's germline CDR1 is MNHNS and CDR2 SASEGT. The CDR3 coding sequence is TGTGCCAGCAGTGAATCTAGTCCAGATACGCAGTATTTT. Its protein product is CASSESSPDTQYF.

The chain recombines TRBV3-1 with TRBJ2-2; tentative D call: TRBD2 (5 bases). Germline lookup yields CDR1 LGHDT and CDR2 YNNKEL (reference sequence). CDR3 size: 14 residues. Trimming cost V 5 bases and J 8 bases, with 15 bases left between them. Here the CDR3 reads CASSSPPSSGELFF. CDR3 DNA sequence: TGTGCCAGCAGCTCGCCCCCTAGCTCGGGGGAGCTGTTTTTT. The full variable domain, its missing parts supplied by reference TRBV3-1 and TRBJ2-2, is DTAVSQTPKYLVTQMGNDKSIKCEQNLGHDTMYWYKQDSKKFLKIMFSYNNKELIINETVPNRFSPKSPDKAHLNLHINSLELGDSAVYFCASSSPPSSGELFFGEGSRLTVL.

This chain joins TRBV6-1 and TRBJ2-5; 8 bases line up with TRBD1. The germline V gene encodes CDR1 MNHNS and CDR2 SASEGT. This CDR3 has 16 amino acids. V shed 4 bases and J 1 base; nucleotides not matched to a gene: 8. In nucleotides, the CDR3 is TGTGCCAGCAGTGTGGAGACAGGGGTCTCCCAAGAGACCCAGTACTTC. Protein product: CASSVETGVSQETQYF.

The CDR3 bases are TGCGCCAGCAGCCAAGTTGAGAACAGGGGGCCCTCCTACGAGCAGTACTTC. This gives the protein CASSQVENRGPSYEQYF. The rearrangement joins TRBV4-1 to TRBJ2-7; 9 bases map to TRBD1. V shed 1 base, J shed 0 bases, and the junction held 7 bases outside the gene matches. Germline V gives CDR1 MGHRA, CDR2 YSYEKL. The CDR3 is 17 amino acids.

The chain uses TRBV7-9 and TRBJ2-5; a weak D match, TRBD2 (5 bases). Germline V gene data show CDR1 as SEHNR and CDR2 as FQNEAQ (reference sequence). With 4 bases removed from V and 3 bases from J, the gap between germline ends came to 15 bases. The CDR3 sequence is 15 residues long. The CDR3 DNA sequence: TGTGCCAGCAGCTCCGTCTTCACGAGGGAAGAGACCCAGTACTTC. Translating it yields CASSSVFTREETQYF.